What follows are 30 T cell receptor beta chains derived from one specimen sequenced in a study of OX40 agonist ivuxolimab in advanced cancers. Assay: immunoSEQ multiplex PCR; the TCRdb copy retains only in-frame clones and omits some. The sample yields approximately 61,000 clones, 70% to 90% seen once. The source material was CD4+ or CD8+ T cells sorted from blood, sampled in a trial of the OX40 agonist ivuxolimab. All receptors derive from an adult with an advanced solid tumor such as melanoma, head and neck, liver or kidney cancer.

The CDR3: CASTPGFNTGELFF. The DNA for the CDR3 is TGCGCCAGCACTCCCGGGTTTAACACCGGGGAGCTGTTTTTT. J is TRBJ2-2 and V is TRBV5-1, with no clear D. CDR1 and CDR2 from the germline V gene are SGHRS and YFSETQ. The CDR3 is 14 amino acids. The V gene lost 6 bases and the J gene lost 2 bases, with 11 bases spanning the gap.

This chain uses TRBV6-7 with TRBJ1-2; D not certain. TRBV6-7 counts as an open reading frame of uncertain function. The CDR3 covers 13 residues. Trimming removed 11 bases at V and 7 bases at J, with 20 bases between. The CDR3 region is CAPQYIKLVGYTF. CDR3 sequence (DNA): TGTGCCCCACAATATATTAAACTGGTTGGCTACACCTTC.

This chain uses TRBV29-1 with TRBJ1-2; 11 positions agree with TRBD1. Trimming at V came to 7 bases and at J to 8 bases, leaving 9 bases not matched to a gene. Germline-derived CDR1 and CDR2 are SQVTM and ANQGSEA. The CDR3 is 13 residues long. The CDR3 region is CSAGDRGRGGYTF. Here the CDR3 DNA reads TGCAGCGCAGGGGACAGGGGGAGAGGGGGCTACACCTTC.

The chain combines TRBV9 with TRBJ2-3, with 7 bases matching TRBD1. The CDR3 contains 15 residues. Losses at the gene ends were 1 base for V and 6 bases for J; bases not matched to a gene: 8. CDR1 and CDR2 from the germline V gene are SGDLS and YYNGEE. Written as DNA, the CDR3 is TGTGCCAGCAGCGTAATGAGGGGGCGCGCGGATACGCAGTATTTT. It codes for CASSVMRGRADTQYF.

The V call is TRBV14, the J call TRBJ2-2, with a tentative D call TRBD1 (5 bases). With 1 base removed from V and 5 bases from J, the gap between germline ends came to 8 bases. The CDR3 runs 14 residues. Germline CDR1 and CDR2: SGHDN and FVKESK. CDR3 sequence (DNA): TGTGCCAGCAGCCAAGGGACACCAACCGGGGAGCTGTTTTTT. This codes for CASSQGTPTGELFF. Looking up the rest from reference TRBV14 and TRBJ2-2 gives the full variable domain: EAGVTQFPSHSVIEKGQTVTLRCDPISGHDNLYWYRRVMGKEIKFLLHFVKESKQDESGMPNNRFLAERTGGTYSTLKVQPAELEDSGVYFCASSQGTPTGELFFGEGSRLTVL.

This clone has a handful of counts. This chain uses TRBV30 with TRBJ1-1; no clear D. This CDR3 spans 11 amino acids. The V gene lost 2 bases and the J gene lost 11 bases, with 12 bases spanning the gap. Germline loops: CDR1 GTSNPN, CDR2 SVGIG (reference sequence). As DNA, the CDR3 is TGTGCCTGGAGTCCGGGGAGGGTGGCTTTCTTT. Protein product: CAWSPGRVAFF. Supplemented by reference TRBV30 and TRBJ1-1, the full variable domain reads SQTIHQWPATLVQPVGSPLSLECTVEGTSNPNLYWYRQAAGRGLQLLFYSVGIGQISSEVPQNLSASRPQDRQFILSSKKLLLSDSGFYLCAWSPGRVAFFGQGTRLTVV.

This clone was recorded once. J is TRBJ1-2 and V is TRBV11-2; D is unresolved. Germline loops: CDR1 SGHAT, CDR2 FQNNGV. The CDR3 extends over 13 amino acids. The ends were cut back, 2 bases at V and 6 bases at J, with 10 bases in the middle. The CDR3, as DNA: TGTGCCAGCAGCTTACGAGGTTCCGATGGCTACACCTTC. This codes for CASSLRGSDGYTF.

The chain has TRBV5-4 and TRBJ2-7, with D hard to call. Germline values: CDR1 SGHNT, CDR2 YYREEE (reference sequence). V lost 0 bases to trimming and J lost 3 bases, with 7 bases between them. CDR3 length: 13 residues. Here the CDR3 DNA reads TGTGCCAGCAGCTTGGCTGGAAGCTACGAGCAGTACTTC. This codes for CASSLAGSYEQYF.

J is TRBJ1-3 and V is TRBV4-1, with TRBD1 matching 8 bases. CDR1 is MGHRA and CDR2 is YSYEKL in the germline V gene. The CDR3 spans 16 residues. V gave up 4 bases and J gave up 3 bases; unmatched junction bases: 8. The chain's CDR3 is CASSRLTGGSGNTIYF. The CDR3 DNA follows: TGCGCCAGCAGCCGCCTTACAGGGGGTAGTGGAAACACCATATATTTT.

A note on this clone: This CDR3 is missing its conserved last phenylalanine or tryptophan, likely due to a read error. Because the CDR3's place on the DNA is in doubt, the DNA is left out and the CDR3 is given as listed by TCRdb. The chain uses TRBV12-5 and TRBJ1-1. Germline CDR1 LGHNT, CDR2 FRNRAP. The CDR3 comprises 12 residues, both ends counted. The CDR3 spells CASGRDFGTASG.

The rearrangement uses TRBV5-1 and TRBJ2-7, with 7 bases that match TRBD2. From germline, CDR1 is SGHRS and CDR2 YFSETQ. The V segment lost 7 bases and the J segment 2 bases; nucleotides outside the gene matches: 6. The CDR3 runs 13 residues. The CDR3 region has the DNA TGCGCCAGCGGGCGGGGGTCTCCCTACGAGCAGTACTTC. The encoded protein is CASGRGSPYEQYF.

The sample holds a few counts of this clone. This chain links TRBV5-6 with TRBJ2-7, with D possibly called TRBD1 or TRBD2 (6 bases each). Germline CDR1 and CDR2: SGHDT and YYEEEE. Trimming stripped 2 bases from V and 5 bases from J, with 11 bases between. The length of the CDR3 is 13 residues. In DNA, the CDR3 is TGTGCCAGCAGCTTCCAGGGGAGGCACGAGCAGTACTTC. This translates into CASSFQGRHEQYF.

This clone is a singleton in its sample. This chain uses TRBV5-4 with TRBJ2-6; D unclear. This CDR3 has 17 amino acids. The germline V gene encodes CDR1 SGHNT and CDR2 YYREEE (reference sequence). Trimming removed 0 bases from V and 1 base from J, with 11 bases in between. DNA for the CDR3: TGTGCCAGCAGCTTGGGTGGCACTGGTTCTGGGGCCAACGTCCTGACTTTC. This sequence encodes CASSLGGTGSGANVLTF.

This chain uses TRBV7-3 with TRBJ1-2; D is unclear. CDR3 length: 14 amino acids. The V and J ends lost 5 bases and 1 base respectively, with 11 bases between them. Germline CDR1 is SGHTA and CDR2 is FQGTGA. The chain's CDR3 is CASSISRNNYGYTF. CDR3 in DNA: TGTGCCAGCAGCATCTCAAGGAATAACTATGGCTACACCTTC.

The genes are TRBV5-1 and TRBJ1-2; D remains unclear. V dropped 2 bases and J dropped 4 bases, with 9 bases sitting between them. Germline V lookup: CDR1 SGHRS, CDR2 YFSETQ. This CDR3 region has 13 residues. CDR3 nucleotide sequence: TGCGCCAGCAGCTTCCAGGAGAGCTATGGCTACACCTTC. Its protein is CASSFQESYGYTF.

The V gene is TRBV27, the J gene TRBJ2-7, with D unresolved. Germline V gene lookup returns CDR1 MNHEY and CDR2 SMNVEV (reference sequence). This CDR3 comprises 14 residues. With 5 bases removed from V and 0 bases from J, the gap between germline ends came to 11 bases. CDR3 sequence reads: CASSLRRSSYEQYF. As DNA, the CDR3 is TGTGCCAGCAGTCTTCGACGGAGCTCCTACGAGCAGTACTTC.

The chain combines TRBV15 with TRBJ2-3; D not resolved. CDR3 length: 12 amino acids. From germline, CDR1 is LNHNV and CDR2 YYDKDF (reference sequence). V lost 5 bases and J 3 bases, leaving 6 bases between the germline ends. The CDR3 here is CATSARTDTQYF. The CDR3, as DNA: TGTGCCACCAGCGCGCGGACAGATACGCAGTATTTT.

The chain recombines TRBV7-2 with TRBJ2-7; TRBD1 might be the D (5 bases). Looked up from germline, CDR1 is SGHTA and CDR2 is FQGNSA. The CDR3 is made up of 13 amino acids. V lost 3 bases, J lost 2 bases, and 8 bases lay in between. CDR3 DNA: TGTGCCAGCAGCTTGGACACGGCCTACGAGCAGTACTTC. Translating it yields CASSLDTAYEQYF.

This clone was seen just once. J is TRBJ2-1 and V is TRBV7-3, with 8 bases fitting TRBD1. CDR1 SGHTA and CDR2 FQGTGA come from the germline V gene. J gave up 3 bases and V 5 bases, and 3 bases lay outside the gene matches. The CDR3 is 14 residues long. DNA of the CDR3: TGTGCCAGCAGCGCAGGGGGCGGCTACAATGAGCAGTTCTTC. It encodes CASSAGGGYNEQFF.

The gene calls are TRBV20-1 and TRBJ1-1; D gene ambiguous. In germline, CDR1 is DFQATT, CDR2 SNEGSKA (reference sequence). The CDR3 is 11 amino acids. Trimming took 4 bases from V and 5 from J, leaving 8 bases between them. In DNA form, the CDR3 reads TGCAGTGCTAAGGGAGGGACTGAAGCTTTCTTT. This sequence encodes CSAKGGTEAFF.

The CDR3 DNA is TGCGCCAGCAGCTTAACCCCGGGCCCTAACTATGGCTACACCTTC. Translated: CASSLTPGPNYGYTF. This chain joins TRBV5-1 and TRBJ1-2; D gene ambiguous. The CDR3 runs 15 residues. Trimming took off 2 bases at V and 0 bases at J, with 11 bases between the two ends. Per the germline V gene, CDR1 is SGHRS and CDR2 is YFSETQ.

J is TRBJ1-1 and V is TRBV6-6; D gene uncertain. The V gene lost 5 bases and the J gene lost 3 bases, with 13 bases spanning the gap. The CDR3 is made up of 14 amino acids. Germline assignment: CDR1 MNHNY and CDR2 SVGAGI (reference sequence). The chain's CDR3 is CASSRLGRDTEAFF. The CDR3 DNA sequence: TGTGCCAGCAGTCGATTAGGGCGGGACACTGAAGCTTTCTTT.

The chain has TRBV5-1 and TRBJ2-5, with TRBD1 matching 7 bases. After removal of 5 bases from V and 0 bases from J, the junction contained 13 bases not matched to a gene. The CDR3 loop spans 17 amino acids. Germline V lookup: CDR1 SGHRS, CDR2 YFSETQ. CDR3 nucleotide sequence: TGCGCCAGCAGTTATACACTCACACAGGGGCACCAAGAGACCCAGTACTTC. Protein sequence: CASSYTLTQGHQETQYF.

V gene TRBV5-1 combines with J gene TRBJ2-1; D tentatively fits TRBD1 or TRBD2 (6 bases each). Germline V lookup: CDR1 SGHRS, CDR2 YFSETQ. Deletions cut 3 bases from V and 8 bases from J, with 9 bases between. CDR3 size: 12 residues. The CDR3 nucleotides read TGCGCCAGCAGCTCGGAGGGGGATGAGCAGTTCTTC. Protein: CASSSEGDEQFF.

V and J are TRBV1 and TRBJ2-7; the D call of TRBD1 is as the table states it, not checked on the DNA. TRBV1 is given as a pseudogene. CDR3 length equals 15 residues. In nucleotides, the CDR3 is TGCACCAGCACCTCACAGTTTCCCTCGAACTACGAGCAGTACTTC. It translates to CTSTSQFPSNYEQYF.

The chain is built from TRBV7-3 and TRBJ2-3; 7 bases fit TRBD2. V was pared by 4 bases and J by 2 bases, with 6 bases of the junction left unmatched. The CDR3 runs 15 residues. Germline CDR1 and CDR2: SGHTA and FQGTGA. The CDR3 DNA reads TGTGCCAGCAGCTCCCGGGGGGATCCCACAGATACGCAGTATTTT. This translates into CASSSRGDPTDTQYF.

The chain recombines TRBV5-1 with TRBJ1-6; D uncertain. Germline CDR1 is SGHRS and CDR2 is YFSETQ. Trimming took 4 bases from V and 6 from J, leaving 11 bases between them. This CDR3 has 14 amino acids. CDR3 protein: CASSPGRTNSPLHF. DNA of the CDR3: TGCGCCAGCAGCCCTGGACGGACTAATTCACCCCTCCACTTT.

This sequence joins TRBV7-7 and TRBJ2-5; 7 nucleotides line up with TRBD2. This CDR3 is 14 amino acids long. The junction had 10 bases not matched to a gene; V was cut back by 8 bases and J by 4 bases. Germline V lookup: CDR1 SSHAT, CDR2 FNYEAQ (reference sequence). The CDR3 region is CASAGGTRSETQYF. The CDR3 region has the DNA TGTGCCAGCGCCGGGGGGACTCGCTCAGAGACCCAGTACTTC.

The chain combines TRBV11-2 with TRBJ1-2; weak D call: TRBD1 (6 bases). CDR3 size: 14 residues. CDR1 and CDR2 (germline): SGHAT, FQNNGV. Trimming cost V 4 bases and J 8 bases, with 17 bases left between them. The chain's CDR3 is CASSSGLGQGGYTF. CDR3 coding DNA: TGTGCCAGCAGCTCTGGACTCGGGCAGGGGGGCTACACCTTC. The entire variable domain, with the rest obtained from reference TRBV11-2 and TRBJ1-2, is as follows: EAGVAQSPRYKIIEKRQSVAFWCNPISGHATLYWYQQILGQGPKLLIQFQNNGVVDDSQLPKDRFSAERLKGVDSTLKIQPAKLEDSAVYLCASSSGLGQGGYTFGSGTRLTVV.

V is TRBV29-1 and J is TRBJ2-7; possibly TRBD1 for D (6 bases). Germline V gives CDR1 SQVTM, CDR2 ANQGSEA. V dropped 6 bases and J dropped 3 bases, with 12 bases sitting between them. The CDR3 is 12 amino acids. CDR3 amino acids: CSVGDTYYEQYF. The CDR3 nucleotides are TGCAGCGTCGGGGACACCTACTACGAGCAGTACTTC.